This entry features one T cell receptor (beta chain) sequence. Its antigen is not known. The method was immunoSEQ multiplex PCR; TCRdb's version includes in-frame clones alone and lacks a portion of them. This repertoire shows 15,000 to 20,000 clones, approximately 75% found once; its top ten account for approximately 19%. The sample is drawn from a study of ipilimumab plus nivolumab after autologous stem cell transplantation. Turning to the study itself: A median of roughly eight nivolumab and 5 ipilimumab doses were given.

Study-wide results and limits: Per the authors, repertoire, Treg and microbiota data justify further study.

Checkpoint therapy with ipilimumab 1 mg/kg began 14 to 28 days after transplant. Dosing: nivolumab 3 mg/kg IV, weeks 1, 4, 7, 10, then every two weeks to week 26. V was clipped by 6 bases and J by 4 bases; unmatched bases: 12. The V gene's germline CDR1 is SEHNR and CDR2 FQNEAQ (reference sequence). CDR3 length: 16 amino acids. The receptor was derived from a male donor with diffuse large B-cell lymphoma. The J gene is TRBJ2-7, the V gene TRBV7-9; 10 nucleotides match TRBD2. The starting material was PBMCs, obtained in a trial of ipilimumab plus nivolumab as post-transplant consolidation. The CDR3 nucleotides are TGTGCCAGCAGAGCCGCAACCGGGACTAGCGCGTACGAGCAGTACTTC. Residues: CASRAATGTSAYEQYF.